The 5 T cell receptor beta chains in this list originate from one sample, sequenced in a study of OX40 agonist ivuxolimab in advanced cancers. Using immunoSEQ multiplex PCR, the repertoire was profiled, and TCRdb retains in-frame clones only, with some absent. The table lists over 40,000 clones, 84% of them singletons. Material: CD4+ or CD8+ T cells sorted from blood, obtained in a trial of the OX40 agonist ivuxolimab. These receptors originate from an adult with an advanced solid tumor such as melanoma, head and neck, liver or kidney cancer.

DNA of the CDR3: TGTGCCAGCAGCTTAGAGGGTAGCGGGGTCTACGAGCAGTACTTC. Protein product: CASSLEGSGVYEQYF. This rearrangement joins TRBV11-3 to TRBJ2-7, with 8 bases aligning to TRBD2. This CDR3 comprises 15 residues. CDR1 is SGHNT, CDR2 YENEEA, per germline. The ends lost 0 bases at V and 3 bases at J; junction bases unmatched: 4.

V usage is TRBV5-1 and J usage is TRBJ2-7; D may correspond to TRBD1 or TRBD2 (6 bases each). This CDR3 is 15 amino acids long. Trimming stripped 5 bases from V and 6 bases from J, with 21 bases between. Looked up from germline, CDR1 is SGHRS and CDR2 is YFSETQ. The DNA for the CDR3 is TGCGCCAGCAGGGAGAGGGGGGCGGGATTGGGCGAGCAGTACTTC. Protein sequence: CASRERGAGLGEQYF.

The rearrangement links TRBV7-2 to TRBJ1-4, with 8 bases fitting TRBD1. The CDR3 spans 15 residues. V dropped 4 bases and J dropped 7; count of bases not matched to a gene: 8. Germline V lookup: CDR1 SGHTA, CDR2 FQGNSA. The CDR3 region has the DNA TGTGCCAGCAGCTGGGGGACAGGCAAGGGTGAAAAACTGTTTTTT. Translated: CASSWGTGKGEKLFF.

The gene calls are TRBV9 and TRBJ2-2, with 10 positions matching TRBD2. This CDR3 comprises 17 residues. CDR1 SGDLS and CDR2 YYNGEE come from the germline V gene. V shed 0 bases, J shed 5 bases, and the junction held 7 bases outside the gene matches. The CDR3 DNA reads TGTGCCAGCAGCGTAGACCCTAGCGGGAGTTCAACCGGGGAGCTGTTTTTT. Translating gives CASSVDPSGSSTGELFF.

V gene TRBV30 combines with J gene TRBJ1-4; perhaps TRBD1 as D (5 bases). Germline values: CDR1 GTSNPN, CDR2 SVGIG (reference sequence). The ends were cut back, 7 bases at V and 2 bases at J, with 14 bases in the middle. The CDR3 extends over 14 amino acids. CDR3 bases: TGTGCCTCTGTCCTCGGGACTACTAATGAAAAACTGTTTTTT. It specifies CASVLGTTNEKLFF. The full variable domain, in which reference TRBV30 and TRBJ1-4 provide the parts outside the CDR3, is SQTIHQWPATLVQPVGSPLSLECTVEGTSNPNLYWYRQAAGRGLQLLFYSVGIGQISSEVPQNLSASRPQDRQFILSSKKLLLSDSGFYLCASVLGTTNEKLFFGSGTQLSVL.